This passage covers 8 T cell receptor beta chains from one sample sequenced in a study of blood T cell repertoires in COVID-19. Assay used: immunoSEQ multiplex PCR; TCRdb lists only in-frame clones, some missing. Of tens of thousands of clones in the sample, around 90% were seen once. Sequencing was performed on peripheral blood. The source is a human donor in a cohort sampled during active COVID-19.

The chain employs TRBV5-4 and TRBJ2-7, with 8 positions matching TRBD2. The V and J ends lost 4 bases and 3 bases, in that order; junction bases with no gene match: 6. The CDR3 is made up of 14 amino acids. Germline lookup yields CDR1 SGHNT and CDR2 YYREEE (reference sequence). The CDR3 here is CASSPGLGNYEQYF. In nucleotides, the CDR3 is TGTGCCAGCAGCCCGGGACTAGGGAACTACGAGCAGTACTTC.

The rearrangement joins TRBV28 to TRBJ2-3, with D possibly matching TRBD1 (5 bases). V lost 5 bases and J 5 bases, leaving 5 bases between the germline ends. This CDR3 spans 11 amino acids. Germline-derived CDR1 and CDR2 are MDHEN and SYDVKM. This CDR3 is CASSQGDTQYF. DNA of the CDR3: TGTGCCAGCAGTCAGGGAGATACGCAGTATTTT.

This chain uses TRBV6-2 or TRBV6-3 with TRBJ1-4; 7 bases map to TRBD1. Trimming at V came to 2 bases and at J to 8 bases, leaving 14 bases not matched to a gene. This CDR3 has 17 residues. Germline V gene data show CDR1 as MNHEY and CDR2 as SVGEGT. CDR3 DNA: TGTGCCAGCAGTTACAGAACAGGGGTCTCAAGTGAAGAAAAACTGTTTTTT. Translation gives CASSYRTGVSSEEKLFF.

This chain uses TRBV13 with TRBJ2-7; TRBD1 agrees at 7 bases. After removal of 2 bases from V and 1 base from J, the junction contained 5 bases not matched to a gene. Germline V gene data show CDR1 as PRHDT and CDR2 as FYEKMQ (reference sequence). The CDR3 consists of 15 residues. CDR3 loop: CASSLRRQGSYEQYF. The CDR3 nucleotides read TGTGCCAGCAGCTTAAGGAGACAGGGTTCCTACGAGCAGTACTTC.

The chain joins TRBV7-3 to TRBJ2-1; unclear D gene. The CDR3 has 13 residues. Germline CDR1 reads SGHTA; CDR2 reads FQGTGA. Trimming stripped 5 bases from V and 4 bases from J, with 9 bases between. The CDR3: CASSATGYNEQFF. The CDR3 region has the DNA TGTGCCAGCAGCGCGACTGGATACAATGAGCAGTTCTTC.

The V call is TRBV7-9, the J call TRBJ1-3, with a tentative D call TRBD1 (6 bases). CDR3 length equals 14 residues. Trimming shortened V by 5 bases and J by 0 bases, and 8 bases separated the two germline ends. Per germline, CDR1 SEHNR and CDR2 FQNEAQ (reference sequence). The CDR3: CASSEQGSGNTIYF. DNA for the CDR3: TGTGCCAGCAGCGAACAGGGCTCTGGAAACACCATATATTTT.

This clone was counted once. The chain employs TRBV7-8 and TRBJ2-2; D is perhaps TRBD2 (7 bases). V was shortened by 5 bases and J by 2 bases, with 12 bases between the two germline ends. Germline V lookup: CDR1 SGHVS, CDR2 FQNEAQ. The CDR3 length is 15 residues. Written as DNA, the CDR3 is TGTGCCAGCAGCCTTCCGGGGGGCAACACCGGGGAGCTGTTTTTT. Amino acids: CASSLPGGNTGELFF.

The V call is TRBV6-5, the J call TRBJ2-7; 7 bases fit TRBD2. Germline trimming cut 5 bases from V and 3 bases from J; bases unmatched to any gene: 4. CDR3 length equals 13 residues. Germline V gene lookup returns CDR1 MNHEY and CDR2 SVGAGI. The CDR3 nucleotides read TGTGCCAGCAGTCTCCGGGGGGTCTACGAGCAGTACTTC. Its translation is CASSLRGVYEQYF.